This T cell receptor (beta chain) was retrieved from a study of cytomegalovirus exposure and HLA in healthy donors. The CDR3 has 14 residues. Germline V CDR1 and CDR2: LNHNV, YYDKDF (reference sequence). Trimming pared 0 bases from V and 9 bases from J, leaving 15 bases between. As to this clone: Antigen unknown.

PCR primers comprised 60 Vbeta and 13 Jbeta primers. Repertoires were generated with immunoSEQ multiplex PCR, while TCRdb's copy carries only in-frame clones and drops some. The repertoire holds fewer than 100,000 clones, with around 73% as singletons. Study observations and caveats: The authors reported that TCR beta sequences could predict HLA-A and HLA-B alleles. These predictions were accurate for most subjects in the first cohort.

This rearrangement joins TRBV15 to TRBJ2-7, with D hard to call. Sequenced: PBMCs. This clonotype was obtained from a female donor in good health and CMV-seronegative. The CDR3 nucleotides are TGTGCCACCAGCAGAGATGGGCCTGGTGGTGGGCAGTACTTC. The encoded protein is CATSRDGPGGGQYF.